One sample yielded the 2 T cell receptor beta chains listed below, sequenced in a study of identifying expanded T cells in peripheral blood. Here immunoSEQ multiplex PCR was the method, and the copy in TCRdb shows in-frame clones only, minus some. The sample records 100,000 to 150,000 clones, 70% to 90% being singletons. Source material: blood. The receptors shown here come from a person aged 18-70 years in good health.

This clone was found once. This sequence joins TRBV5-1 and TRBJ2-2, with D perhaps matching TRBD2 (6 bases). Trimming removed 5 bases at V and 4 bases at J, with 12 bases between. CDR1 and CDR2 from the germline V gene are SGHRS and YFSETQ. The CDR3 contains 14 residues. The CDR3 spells CASREGSTTGELFF. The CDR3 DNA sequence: TGCGCCAGCAGGGAGGGGTCTACCACCGGGGAGCTGTTTTTT.

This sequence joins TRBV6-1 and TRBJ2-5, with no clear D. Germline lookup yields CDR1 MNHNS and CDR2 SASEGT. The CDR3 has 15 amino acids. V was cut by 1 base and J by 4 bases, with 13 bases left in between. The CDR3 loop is CASSEVKLAVETQYF. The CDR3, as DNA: TGTGCCAGCAGTGAAGTAAAATTGGCGGTAGAGACCCAGTACTTC.